This TCR beta chain is from a study of blood T cell repertoires in COVID-19. About the research overall: Samples came from the United States, Italy and Spain, spanning acute and convalescent COVID-19. In each case, the material was cDNA or gDNA derived from T cells, B-cell-depleted T cells, or PBMCs.

In the authors' methods: The assay estimated nucleated cells by amplifying reference gene primers. TCRdb's table, derived via immunoSEQ multiplex PCR, lists solely in-frame clones and lacks some. For V, J and clone size, that table is used; D and trimming come from the DNA. The table includes approximately 110,000 clones, approximately 85% detected once. The TCR comes from a human donor in a cohort sampled during active COVID-19. Input material: peripheral blood.

The CDR3 DNA reads as TGTGCCAGCAGCGTAGGCGGGGACCCCAATGAGCAGTTCTTC. Amino acids: CASSVGGDPNEQFF. This sequence joins TRBV9 and TRBJ2-1, with D possibly being TRBD2 (6 bases). The CDR3 length is 14 residues. The germline gives CDR1 SGDLS, CDR2 YYNGEE. V lost 0 bases, J lost 6 bases, and 10 bases lay in between.